This T cell receptor (beta chain) was recovered during a study of breast tumors, draining lymph nodes, adjacent tissues. A note on this clonotype: What it binds is not known. An end of the junction does not agree with germline; a read error may underlie this.

General study points: Most tumor T cells seemingly derive from lymph node, then expand in tumor.

One entry per CDR3 protein results from TCRdb running MiXCR on the multiplex PCR reads. The repertoire holds about 47,000 distinct CDR3 sequences, with roughly 23% as singletons. The sample was breast tumor tissue. The clonotype comes from a female donor with breast cancer. Some clones in this sample may be carry-over from other donors' samples.

CDR3 sequence (DNA): TGTGCCAGCGTCTCCTTCAATGAGCAGTTCTTC. Translating it yields CASVSFNEQFF. The rearrangement links TRBV28 to TRBJ2-1; D not certain. CDR1 is MDHEN, CDR2 SYDVKM, per germline. The CDR3 is made up of 11 amino acids.